What follows describes a single T cell receptor (beta chain). This CDR3 has 15 residues. V lost 2 bases to trimming and J lost 2 bases; unmatched junction nucleotides: 4. Per germline, CDR1 MNHEY and CDR2 SVGAGI. This sample was included in a study of T cells in Graves' hyperthyroidism and ophthalmopathy. What was amplified from RNA transcripts were TCR beta CDR3 regions. An initial round of RT-PCR targeting the TCR CDR3 relied on the HTBI primer set. TCRdb analysed the multiplex PCR reads with MiXCR anew, one entry per CDR3 protein. The sample has about 480,000 distinct CDR3 sequences, under 15% seen once. Uncontrolled infection, other autoimmune disease, pregnancy or lactation disqualified patients from enrolment. Extraction of PBMCs used roughly 9.6 ml of fresh peripheral blood.

Material for sequencing was blood. The sequence derives from a woman younger than 35 with Graves' hyperthyroidism. The chain couples TRBV6-5 to TRBJ2-5; 8 bases align to TRBD1. The CDR3 DNA reads as TGTGCCAGCAGTTACCGTTGGGACAGGCAAGAGACCCAGTACTTC. Encoded protein: CASSYRWDRQETQYF.